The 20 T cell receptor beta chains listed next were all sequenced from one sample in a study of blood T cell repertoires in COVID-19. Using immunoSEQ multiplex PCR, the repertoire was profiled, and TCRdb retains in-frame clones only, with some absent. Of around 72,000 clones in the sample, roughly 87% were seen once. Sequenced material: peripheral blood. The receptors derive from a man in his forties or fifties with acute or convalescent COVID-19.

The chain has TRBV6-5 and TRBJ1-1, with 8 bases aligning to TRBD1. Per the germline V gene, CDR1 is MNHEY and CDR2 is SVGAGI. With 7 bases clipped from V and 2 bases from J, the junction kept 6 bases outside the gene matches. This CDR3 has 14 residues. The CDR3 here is CASNQDRGNTEAFF. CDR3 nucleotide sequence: TGTGCCAGCAACCAAGACAGGGGAAACACTGAAGCTTTCTTT.

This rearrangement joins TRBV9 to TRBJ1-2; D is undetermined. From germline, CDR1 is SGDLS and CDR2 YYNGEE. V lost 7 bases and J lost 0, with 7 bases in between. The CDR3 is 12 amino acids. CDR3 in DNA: TGTGCCAGCGAGCAAACTAACTATGGCTACACCTTC. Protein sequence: CASEQTNYGYTF.

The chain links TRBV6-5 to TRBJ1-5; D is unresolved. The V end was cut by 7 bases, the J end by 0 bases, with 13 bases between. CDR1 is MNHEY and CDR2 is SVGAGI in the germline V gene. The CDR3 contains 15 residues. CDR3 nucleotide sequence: TGTGCCAGCACGGGCGGGGTGAATAGCAATCAGCCCCAGCATTTT. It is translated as CASTGGVNSNQPQHF.

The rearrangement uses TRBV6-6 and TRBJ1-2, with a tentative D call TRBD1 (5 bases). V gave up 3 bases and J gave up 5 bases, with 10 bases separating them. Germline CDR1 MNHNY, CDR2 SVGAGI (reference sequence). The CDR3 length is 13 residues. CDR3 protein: CASSYQEGYGYTF. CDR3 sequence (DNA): TGTGCCAGCAGTTATCAGGAGGGGTATGGCTACACCTTC.

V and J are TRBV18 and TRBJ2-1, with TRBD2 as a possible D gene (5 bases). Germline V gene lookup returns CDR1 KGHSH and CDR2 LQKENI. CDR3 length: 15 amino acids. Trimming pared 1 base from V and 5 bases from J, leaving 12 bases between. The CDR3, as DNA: TGTGCCAGCTCACCACGGTCGGGAACTGACAATGAGCAGTTCTTC. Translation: CASSPRSGTDNEQFF. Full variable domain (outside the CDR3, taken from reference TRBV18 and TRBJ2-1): NAGVMQNPRHLVRRRGQEARLRCSPMKGHSHVYWYRQLPEEGLKFMVYLQKENIIDESGMPKERFSAEFPKEGPSILRIQQVVRGDSAAYFCASSPRSGTDNEQFFGPGTRLTVL.

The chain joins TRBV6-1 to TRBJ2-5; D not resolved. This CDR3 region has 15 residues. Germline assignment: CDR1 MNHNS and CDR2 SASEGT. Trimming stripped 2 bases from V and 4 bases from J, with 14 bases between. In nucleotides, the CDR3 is TGTGCCAGCAGTGAAACACCCGGGTCTGGAGAGACCCAGTACTTC. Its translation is CASSETPGSGETQYF.

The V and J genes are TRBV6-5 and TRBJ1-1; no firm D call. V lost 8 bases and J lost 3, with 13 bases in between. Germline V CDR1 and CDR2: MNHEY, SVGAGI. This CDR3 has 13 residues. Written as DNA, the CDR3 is TGTGCCAGCCGTTTGGACGGGGACACTGAAGCTTTCTTT. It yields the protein CASRLDGDTEAFF.

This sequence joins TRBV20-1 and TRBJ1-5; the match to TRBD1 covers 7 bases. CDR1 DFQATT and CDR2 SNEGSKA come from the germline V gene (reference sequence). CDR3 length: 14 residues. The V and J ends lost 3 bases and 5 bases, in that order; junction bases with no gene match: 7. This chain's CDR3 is CSASENRGDQPQHF. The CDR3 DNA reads TGCAGTGCTAGTGAAAACAGGGGTGATCAGCCCCAGCATTTT.

In DNA, the CDR3 is TGTGCCTGGAGTGGAATTAGCGGGGGGGCCTTGGAGACCCAGTACTTC. Encoded protein: CAWSGISGGALETQYF. The rearrangement joins TRBV30 to TRBJ2-5; TRBD2 agrees at 11 bases. The CDR3 runs 16 residues. With V trimmed by 1 base and J by 5 bases, 9 bases remained unmatched. Germline loops: CDR1 GTSNPN, CDR2 SVGIG (reference sequence).

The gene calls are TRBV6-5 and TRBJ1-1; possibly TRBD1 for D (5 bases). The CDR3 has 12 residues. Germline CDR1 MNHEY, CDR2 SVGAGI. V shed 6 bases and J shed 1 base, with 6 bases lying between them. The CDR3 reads CASRTENTEAFF. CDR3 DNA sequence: TGTGCCAGCAGGACAGAGAACACTGAAGCTTTCTTT.

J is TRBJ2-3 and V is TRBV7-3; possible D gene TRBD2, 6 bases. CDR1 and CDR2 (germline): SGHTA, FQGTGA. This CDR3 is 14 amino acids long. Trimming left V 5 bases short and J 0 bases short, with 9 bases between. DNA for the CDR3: TGTGCCAGCAGCCCGGGACTGAGCACAGATACGCAGTATTTT. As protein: CASSPGLSTDTQYF.

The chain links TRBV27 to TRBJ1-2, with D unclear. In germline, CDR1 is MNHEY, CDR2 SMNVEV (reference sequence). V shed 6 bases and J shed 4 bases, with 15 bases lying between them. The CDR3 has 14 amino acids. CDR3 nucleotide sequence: TGTGCCAGCAGACAGCAGGTTGATGGCTATGGCTACACCTTC. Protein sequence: CASRQQVDGYGYTF.

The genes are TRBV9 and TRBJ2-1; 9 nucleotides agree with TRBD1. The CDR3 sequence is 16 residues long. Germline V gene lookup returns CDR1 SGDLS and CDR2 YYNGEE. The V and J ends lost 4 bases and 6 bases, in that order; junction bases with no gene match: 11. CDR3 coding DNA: TGTGCCAGCAGCCCCGCCCCGGGACAGGGAGGCAATGAGCAGTTCTTC. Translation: CASSPAPGQGGNEQFF.

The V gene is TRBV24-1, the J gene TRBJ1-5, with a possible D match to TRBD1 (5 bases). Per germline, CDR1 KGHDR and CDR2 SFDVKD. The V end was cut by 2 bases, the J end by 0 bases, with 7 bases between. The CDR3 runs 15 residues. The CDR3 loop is CATSDSGYSNQPQHF. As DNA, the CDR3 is TGTGCCACCAGTGATTCAGGGTATAGCAATCAGCCCCAGCATTTT.

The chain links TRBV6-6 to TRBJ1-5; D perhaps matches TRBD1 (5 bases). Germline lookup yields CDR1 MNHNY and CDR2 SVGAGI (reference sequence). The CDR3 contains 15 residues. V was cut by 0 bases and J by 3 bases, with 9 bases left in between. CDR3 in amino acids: CASSYSGVNNQPQHF. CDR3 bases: TGTGCCAGCAGTTACTCAGGGGTAAACAATCAGCCCCAGCATTTT.

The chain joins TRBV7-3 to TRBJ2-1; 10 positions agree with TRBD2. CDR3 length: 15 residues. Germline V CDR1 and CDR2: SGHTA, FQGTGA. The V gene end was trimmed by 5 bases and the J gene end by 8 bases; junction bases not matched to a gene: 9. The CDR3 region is CASSPTSGEFDEQFF. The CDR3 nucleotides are TGTGCCAGCAGCCCAACTAGCGGGGAGTTTGATGAGCAGTTCTTC.

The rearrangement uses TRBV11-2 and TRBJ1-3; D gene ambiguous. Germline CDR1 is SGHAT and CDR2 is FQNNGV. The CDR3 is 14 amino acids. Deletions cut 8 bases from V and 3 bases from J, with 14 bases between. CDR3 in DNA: TGTGCCAGCCGGCGGTCTCACCTTGGAAACACCATATATTTT. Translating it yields CASRRSHLGNTIYF.

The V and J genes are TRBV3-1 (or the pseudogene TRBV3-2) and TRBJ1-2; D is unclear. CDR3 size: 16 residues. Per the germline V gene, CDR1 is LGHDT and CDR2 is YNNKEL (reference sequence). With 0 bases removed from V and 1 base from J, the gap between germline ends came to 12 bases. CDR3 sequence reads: CASSQDGRRSNYGYTF. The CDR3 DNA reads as TGTGCCAGCAGCCAAGATGGGAGGCGGAGTAACTATGGCTACACCTTC.

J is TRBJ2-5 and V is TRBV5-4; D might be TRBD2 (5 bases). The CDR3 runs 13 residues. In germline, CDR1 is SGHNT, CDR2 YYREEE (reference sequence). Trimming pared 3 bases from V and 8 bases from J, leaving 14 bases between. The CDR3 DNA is TGTGCCAGCAGCTCGGGATTTTCTGAAACCCAGTACTTC. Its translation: CASSSGFSETQYF.

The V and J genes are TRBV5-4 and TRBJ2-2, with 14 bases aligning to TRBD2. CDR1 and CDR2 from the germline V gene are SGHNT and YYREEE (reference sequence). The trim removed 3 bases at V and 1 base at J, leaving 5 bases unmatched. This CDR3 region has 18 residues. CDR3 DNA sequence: TGTGCCAGCAGCTCAAGACTAGCGGGGGGGCAGAACACCGGGGAGCTGTTTTTT. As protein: CASSSRLAGGQNTGELFF.